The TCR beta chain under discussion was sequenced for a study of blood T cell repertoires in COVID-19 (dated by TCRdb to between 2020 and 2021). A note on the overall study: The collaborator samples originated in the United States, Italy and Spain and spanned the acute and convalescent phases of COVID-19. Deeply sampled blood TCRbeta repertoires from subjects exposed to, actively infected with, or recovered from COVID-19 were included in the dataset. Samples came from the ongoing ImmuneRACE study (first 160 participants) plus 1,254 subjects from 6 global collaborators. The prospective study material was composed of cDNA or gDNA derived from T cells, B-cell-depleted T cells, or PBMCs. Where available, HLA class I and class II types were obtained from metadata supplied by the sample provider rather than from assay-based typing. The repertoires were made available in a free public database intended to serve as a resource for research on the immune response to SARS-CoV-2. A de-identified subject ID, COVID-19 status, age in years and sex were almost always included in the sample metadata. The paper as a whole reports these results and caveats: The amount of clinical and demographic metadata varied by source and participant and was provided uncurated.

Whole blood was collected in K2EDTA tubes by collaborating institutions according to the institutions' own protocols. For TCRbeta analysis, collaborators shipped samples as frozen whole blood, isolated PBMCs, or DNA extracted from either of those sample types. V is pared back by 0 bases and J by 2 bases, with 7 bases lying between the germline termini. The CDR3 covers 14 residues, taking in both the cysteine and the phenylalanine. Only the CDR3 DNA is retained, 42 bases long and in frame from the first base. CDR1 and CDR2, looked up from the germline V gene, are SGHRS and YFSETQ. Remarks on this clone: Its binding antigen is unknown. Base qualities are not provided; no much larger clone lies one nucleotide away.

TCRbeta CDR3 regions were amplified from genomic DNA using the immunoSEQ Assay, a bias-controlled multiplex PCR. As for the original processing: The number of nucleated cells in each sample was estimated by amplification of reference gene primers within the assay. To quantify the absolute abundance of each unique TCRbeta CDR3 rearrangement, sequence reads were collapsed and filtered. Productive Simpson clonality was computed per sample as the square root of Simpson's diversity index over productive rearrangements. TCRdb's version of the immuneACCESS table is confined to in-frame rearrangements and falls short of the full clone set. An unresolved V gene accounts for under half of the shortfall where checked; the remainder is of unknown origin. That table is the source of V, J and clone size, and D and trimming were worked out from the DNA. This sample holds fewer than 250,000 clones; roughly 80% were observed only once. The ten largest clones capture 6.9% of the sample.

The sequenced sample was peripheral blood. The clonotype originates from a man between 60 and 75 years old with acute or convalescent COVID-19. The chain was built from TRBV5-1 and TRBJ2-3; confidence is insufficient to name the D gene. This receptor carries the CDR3 CASSLEQYTDTQYF. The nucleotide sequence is TGCGCCAGCAGCTTGGAACAGTACACAGATACGCAGTATTTT. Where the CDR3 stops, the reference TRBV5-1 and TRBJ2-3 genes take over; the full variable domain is KAGVTQTPRYLIKTRGQQVTLSCSPISGHRSVSWYQQTPGQGLQFLFEYFSETQRNKGNFPGRFSGRQFSNSRSEMNVSTLELGDSALYLCASSLEQYTDTQYFGPGTRLTVL.